Listed below are T cell receptor beta chains from one sample, sequenced in a study of long-term antiretroviral therapy in people with HIV. TCRdb keeps only in-frame clones here, not all; method: immunoSEQ multiplex PCR. This sample carries 25,000 or so clones, approximately 78% of them seen once, and the ten largest clones take approximately 8.5%. The material was unsorted PBMCs, obtained 1.5 years before starting antiretroviral therapy. The receptors here all came from a man aged 18 to 30 with HIV. CDR3s include the opening cysteine and the closing phenylalanine or tryptophan. The order of the fields is V gene, J gene, clone size, D gene, CDR3 DNA, CDR3 protein. D genes are given only for firm matches. Clone size is stated in some rows and not others, as once, few, many or a class when expanded.

>TRBV28|TRBJ2-7|NA|NA
TGTGCCAGCAGTTTACTTGGTCAGAACTACGAGCAGTACTTC
CASSLLGQNYEQYF
>TRBV5-1|TRBJ2-1|NA|TRBD2
TGCGCCAGCAGCTGGTGGGGTTCCGCGGGGGATGAGCAGTTCTTC
CASSWWGSAGDEQFF
>TRBV28|TRBJ2-7|NA|NA
TGTGCCAGCAGTCCCAGGGGACCCCTTTACGAGCAGTACTTC
CASSPRGPLYEQYF
>TRBV27|TRBJ1-1|NA|NA
TGTGCCAGCAGCACCTACCTGTCGGGGGCTGAAGCTTTCTTT
CASSTYLSGAEAFF
>TRBV27|TRBJ2-7|few|TRBD2
TGTGCCAGCAGTTTCGGGGGGGGCGCATACGAGCAGTACTTC
CASSFGGGAYEQYF
>TRBV2|TRBJ1-1|NA|TRBD1
TGTGCCAGCAGTTATGGAGGGGGCGGGGAAGCTTTCTTT
CASSYGGGGEAFF
>TRBV6-1|TRBJ2-2|NA|NA
TGTGCCAGCAGTGAAGTAGTAAGAGCGGCCGGGGAGCTGTTTTTT
CASSEVVRAAGELFF
>TRBV13|TRBJ1-5|few|NA
TGTGCCAGCAGCCGAGGGGGTCAGCCCCAGCATTTT
CASSRGGQPQHF
>TRBV18|TRBJ1-5|NA|TRBD1
TGTGCCAGCTCACCGGACAGGGGGCTAGGTCAGCCCCAGCATTTT
CASSPDRGLGQPQHF
>TRBV9|TRBJ2-7|few|TRBD1
TGTGCCAGCAGCGTAGCCGGGACAGGGCTGTACGAGCAGTACTTC
CASSVAGTGLYEQYF
>TRBV5-4|TRBJ2-3|NA|TRBD2
TGTGCCAGCAGCGCCGACGGGGGGAGATACACAGATACGCAGTATTTT
CASSADGGRYTDTQYF
>TRBV4-3|TRBJ1-4|NA|NA
TGCGCCAGCAGCCAAGAGCCAGGGGCTAATGAAAAACTGTTTTTT
CASSQEPGANEKLFF
>TRBV21-1|TRBJ1-1|NA|NA
TGTGCCAGCAGCAAAGAGGAGGAAGGAACTGAAGCTTTCTTT
CASSKEEEGTEAFF
>TRBV28|TRBJ1-2|NA|NA
TGTGCCAGCAGAGAGGGTTCTGGCGGGATCTATGGCTACACCTTC
CASREGSGGIYGYTF
>TRBV5-6|TRBJ1-1|NA|TRBD1
TGTGCCAGCAGCTTGGGGGACAGCCTCTACACTGAAGCTTTCTTT
CASSLGDSLYTEAFF
>TRBV27|TRBJ2-1|NA|NA
TGTGCCAGCAGTTTACACATGGCCAATGAGCAGTTCTTC
CASSLHMANEQFF
>TRBV5-5|TRBJ2-2|NA|NA
TGTGCCAGCAGGACTCTAGGCGGGGAGCTGTTTTTT
CASRTLGGELFF